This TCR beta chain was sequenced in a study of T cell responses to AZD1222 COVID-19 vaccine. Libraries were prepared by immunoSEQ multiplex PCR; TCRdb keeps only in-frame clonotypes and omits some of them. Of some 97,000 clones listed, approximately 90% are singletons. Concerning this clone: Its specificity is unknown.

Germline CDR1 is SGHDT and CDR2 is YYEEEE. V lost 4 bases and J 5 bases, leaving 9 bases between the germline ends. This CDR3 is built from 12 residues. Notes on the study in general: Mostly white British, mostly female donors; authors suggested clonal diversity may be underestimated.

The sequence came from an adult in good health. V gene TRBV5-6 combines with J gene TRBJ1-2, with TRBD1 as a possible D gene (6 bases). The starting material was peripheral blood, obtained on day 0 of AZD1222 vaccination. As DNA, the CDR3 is TGTGCCAGCAGCCGGACAGCTTATGGCTACACCTTC. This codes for CASSRTAYGYTF.